These 18 T cell receptor beta chains were sequenced from one sample in a study of blood T cell repertoires in COVID-19. This table comes from immunoSEQ multiplex PCR, and its TCRdb copy is limited to in-frame clones, with some not included. The repertoire includes around 40,000 clones, around nine tenths of them detected once, and roughly 21% sits in the top ten. What was sequenced was peripheral blood. These receptors were collected from a man aged 50 or older with active COVID-19.

The rearrangement uses TRBV11-3 and TRBJ2-3; D not resolved. CDR3 size: 12 residues. Trimming cost V 3 bases and J 4 bases, with 5 bases left between them. Germline CDR1 reads SGHNT; CDR2 reads YENEEA. CDR3 amino acids: CASSFIPDTQYF. The DNA for the CDR3 is TGTGCCAGCAGCTTTATTCCAGATACGCAGTATTTT.

This clone was seen just once. J is TRBJ2-7 and V is TRBV19; D perhaps matches TRBD2 (5 bases). CDR1 and CDR2 from the germline V gene are LNHDA and SQIVND (reference sequence). This CDR3 has 13 residues. Trimming stripped 4 bases from V and 7 bases from J, with 14 bases between. This chain's CDR3 is CASSNSALGEQYF. Here the CDR3 DNA reads TGTGCCAGTAGTAATAGCGCCCTGGGGGAGCAGTACTTC.

The chain is built from TRBV13 and TRBJ2-5; D is perhaps TRBD1 (6 bases). The CDR3 consists of 14 residues. In germline, CDR1 is PRHDT, CDR2 FYEKMQ (reference sequence). V was trimmed by 4 bases and J by 2 bases, leaving 11 bases between them. For the CDR3, the DNA is TGTGCCAGCAGCTACCGGACAGTTCAAGAGACCCAGTACTTC. This gives the protein CASSYRTVQETQYF.

The V gene is TRBV19, the J gene TRBJ2-7; tentatively, D is TRBD2 (6 bases). The germline V and J ends were trimmed by 6 bases and 4 bases, with 13 bases remaining between them. Germline CDR1 reads LNHDA; CDR2 reads SQIVND (reference sequence). This CDR3 is built from 13 residues. CDR3: CASREGSGYEQYF. In DNA form, the CDR3 reads TGTGCCAGTAGAGAGGGGAGCGGGTACGAGCAGTACTTC. Based on the CDR3 plus reference TRBV19 and TRBJ2-7, the full variable domain is DGGITQSPKYLFRKEGQNVTLSCEQNLNHDAMYWYRQDPGQGLRLIYYSQIVNDFQKGDIAEGYSVSREKKESFPLTVTSAQKNPTAFYLCASREGSGYEQYFGPGTRLTVT.

The chain uses TRBV5-1 and TRBJ2-6; TRBD1 matches 7 bases. The junction had 18 bases not matched to a gene; V was cut back by 3 bases and J by 3 bases. The CDR3 has 20 amino acids. Germline V gene data show CDR1 as SGHRS and CDR2 as YFSETQ. The CDR3 DNA reads as TGCGCCAGCAGCTCCCGGGACAGCCTTCTTCGGACGGGTGGGGCCAACGTCCTGACTTTC. Translated: CASSSRDSLLRTGGANVLTF.

The rearrangement links TRBV5-6 to TRBJ1-2; D may be TRBD1 (6 bases). Germline CDR1 and CDR2: SGHDT and YYEEEE. Trimming cost V 2 bases and J 4 bases, with 12 bases left between them. The CDR3 is made up of 14 amino acids. The CDR3 here is CASSFVGQTYGYTF. The CDR3 region has the DNA TGTGCCAGCAGCTTCGTAGGACAGACCTATGGCTACACCTTC.

The CDR3 reads CASSYVGFTGANVLTF. CDR3 sequence (DNA): TGTGCCAGCAGTTACGTCGGGTTCACTGGGGCCAACGTCCTGACTTTC. This sequence joins TRBV6-2 or TRBV6-3 and TRBJ2-6, with no clear D. Germline V gives CDR1 MNHEY, CDR2 SVGEGT. V lost 2 bases to trimming and J lost 2 bases, with 10 bases between them. The CDR3 is 16 residues long.

The V gene is TRBV6-5, the J gene TRBJ2-1, with 7 bases matching TRBD1. The V and J ends lost 5 bases and 10 bases, in that order; junction bases with no gene match: 11. Germline values: CDR1 MNHEY, CDR2 SVGAGI. This CDR3 is 14 amino acids long. The CDR3 reads CASSHLTGYGEQFF. CDR3 DNA: TGTGCCAGCAGTCACCTGACAGGGTACGGGGAGCAGTTCTTC.

This rearrangement joins TRBV27 to TRBJ2-2; TRBD2 is a possible D gene (6 bases). Trimming removed 6 bases from V and 5 bases from J, with 10 bases in between. The CDR3 is 13 amino acids. Per the germline V gene, CDR1 is MNHEY and CDR2 is SMNVEV (reference sequence). CDR3 in DNA: TGTGCCAGCAGCTCGGGGACTACCGGGGAGCTGTTTTTT. Translated, it gives CASSSGTTGELFF.

Only one count was recorded for this clone. The V and J genes are TRBV4-1 and TRBJ2-7; the D is unclear. V lost 5 bases and J 4 bases, leaving 12 bases between the germline ends. The CDR3 covers 13 residues. The V gene's germline CDR1 is MGHRA and CDR2 YSYEKL. This CDR3 reads CASSESSGYEQYF. DNA of the CDR3: TGCGCCAGCAGCGAAAGCTCAGGTTACGAGCAGTACTTC.

This clone was seen only once. V gene TRBV28 combines with J gene TRBJ1-5, with D possibly being TRBD1 (5 bases). The germline gives CDR1 MDHEN, CDR2 SYDVKM. V lost 6 bases and J 6 bases, leaving 12 bases between the germline ends. CDR3 length: 13 residues. DNA for the CDR3: TGTGCCAGCAGCCGGGGGGAGGGTCAGCCCCAGCATTTT. This sequence encodes CASSRGEGQPQHF. The full variable domain, completed using reference TRBV28 and TRBJ1-5, is DVKVTQSSRYLVKRTGEKVFLECVQDMDHENMFWYRQDPGLGLRLIYFSYDVKMKEKGDIPEGYSVSREKKERFSLILESASTNQTSMYLCASSRGEGQPQHFGDGTRLSIL.

The chain employs TRBV28 and TRBJ2-1, with a weak D call TRBD2 (5 bases). The length of the CDR3 is 15 residues. Germline CDR1 and CDR2: MDHEN and SYDVKM. V lost 4 bases and J 4 bases, leaving 14 bases between the germline ends. The CDR3 reads CASSSQTTLYNEQFF. CDR3 DNA: TGTGCCAGCAGTTCCCAGACTACCCTGTACAATGAGCAGTTCTTC.

The CDR3 is CASRSLGLDGKETQYF. The CDR3 DNA reads as TGTGCCAGCAGAAGCTTAGGACTCGACGGAAAAGAGACCCAGTACTTC. V and J are TRBV7-9 and TRBJ2-5; D is perhaps TRBD2 (5 bases). Trimming shortened V by 6 bases and J by 3 bases, and 20 bases separated the two germline ends. CDR1 SEHNR and CDR2 FQNEAQ come from the germline V gene (reference sequence). The CDR3 spans 16 residues.

This chain links TRBV7-9 with TRBJ2-1; TRBD1 matches 8 bases. The CDR3 loop spans 15 amino acids. With 1 base clipped from V and 6 bases from J, the junction kept 5 bases outside the gene matches. Germline lookup yields CDR1 SEHNR and CDR2 FQNEAQ (reference sequence). CDR3 coding DNA: TGTGCCAGCAGCTTAGGGACAGGGTATGTCAATGAGCAGTTCTTC. Its protein is CASSLGTGYVNEQFF.

The chain employs TRBV28 and TRBJ2-1, with D unresolved. The CDR3 loop spans 11 amino acids. Germline V gives CDR1 MDHEN, CDR2 SYDVKM. V was clipped by 6 bases and J by 7 bases, with 7 bases between them. The CDR3 DNA follows: TGTGCCAGCAGCAGAGGTAATGAGCAGTTCTTC. Its protein is CASSRGNEQFF.

This clone was picked up one time. This chain links TRBV25-1 with TRBJ2-5, with TRBD2 matching 9 bases. The J segment lost 5 bases and the V segment lost 4 bases, leaving 5 bases of the junction unmatched. The CDR3 is made up of 14 amino acids. CDR1 is MGHDK and CDR2 is SYGVNS in the germline V gene. The CDR3 region has the DNA TGTGCCAGCAGTGTAGCGGGAGTGTGGGAGACCCAGTACTTC. Translated, it gives CASSVAGVWETQYF.

The CDR3 reads CASSSWGDEQYF. The CDR3 region has the DNA TGTGCCAGCAGCTCTTGGGGGGATGAGCAGTACTTC. The chain recombines TRBV21-1 with TRBJ2-7; the listed D gene, TRBD2, was not tested against the DNA. TRBV21-1 is a documented pseudogene. This CDR3 contains 12 residues.

The chain joins TRBV3-1 (or the pseudogene TRBV3-2) to TRBJ2-7; the D gene is possibly TRBD1 (5 bases). The CDR3 runs 13 residues. V was shortened by 3 bases and J by 3 bases, with 9 bases between the two germline ends. The germline V gene encodes CDR1 LGHDT and CDR2 YNNKEL (reference sequence). CDR3 sequence: CASSQDNYYEQYF. For the CDR3, the DNA is TGTGCCAGCAGCCAGGACAACTACTACGAGCAGTACTTC.